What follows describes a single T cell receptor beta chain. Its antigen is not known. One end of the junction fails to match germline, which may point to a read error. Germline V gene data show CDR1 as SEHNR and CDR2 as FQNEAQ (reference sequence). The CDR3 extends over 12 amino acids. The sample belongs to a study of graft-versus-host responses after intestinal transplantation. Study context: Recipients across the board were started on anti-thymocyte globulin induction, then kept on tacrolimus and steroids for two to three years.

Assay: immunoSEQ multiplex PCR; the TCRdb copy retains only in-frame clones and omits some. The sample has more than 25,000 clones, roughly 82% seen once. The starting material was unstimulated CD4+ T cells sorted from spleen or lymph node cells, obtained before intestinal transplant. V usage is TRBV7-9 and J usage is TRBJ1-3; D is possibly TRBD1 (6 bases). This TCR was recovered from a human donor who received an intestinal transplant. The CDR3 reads CASSLVPGAVHF. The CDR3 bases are TGTGCCAGCAGCTTAGTGCCGGGGGCGGTTCATTTT.